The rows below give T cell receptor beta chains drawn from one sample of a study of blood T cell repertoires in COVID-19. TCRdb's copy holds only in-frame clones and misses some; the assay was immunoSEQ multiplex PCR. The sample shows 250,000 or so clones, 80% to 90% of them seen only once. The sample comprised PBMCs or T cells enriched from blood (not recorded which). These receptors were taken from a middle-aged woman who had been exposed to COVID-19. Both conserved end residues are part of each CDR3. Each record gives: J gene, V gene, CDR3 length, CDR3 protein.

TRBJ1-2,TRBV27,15,CASSLGTGIGYGYTF
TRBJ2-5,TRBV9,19,CASSVAGASGSGYQETQYF
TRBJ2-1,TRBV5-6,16,CASSLEKRGTYNEQFF
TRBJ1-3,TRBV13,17,CASSLAGTWGTGNTIYF
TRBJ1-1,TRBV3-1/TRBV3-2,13,CASSSTGTREAFF
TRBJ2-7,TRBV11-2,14,CASSLGDSSYEQYF
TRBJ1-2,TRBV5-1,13,CASSLGGLEATTF
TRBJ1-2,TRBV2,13,CASPIARQGRITF
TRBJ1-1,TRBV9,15,CASSVGPDMNTEAFF
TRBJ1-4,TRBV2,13,CASSGTDNEKLFF
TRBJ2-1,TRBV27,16,CASSLSLGAVINEQFF
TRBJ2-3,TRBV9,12,CASNRETDTQYF
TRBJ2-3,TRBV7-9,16,CASSPAGGRGADTQYF
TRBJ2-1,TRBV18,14,CASSPGSQYNEQFF
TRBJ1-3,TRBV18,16,CASSPDGALSGNTIYF
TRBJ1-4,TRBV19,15,CASRRTGDGNEKLFF